This TCR beta chain originates from a study of shared clonotypes between healthy human individuals. TCRdb's table, derived via immunoSEQ multiplex PCR, lists solely in-frame clones and lacks some. This table holds over a million clones, roughly 95% found once. This CDR3 is built from 16 residues. The ends lost 6 bases at V and 8 bases at J; junction bases unmatched: 9. Germline V gene sequence: CDR1 MDHEN, CDR2 SYDVKM. The sequenced sample was naive CD4+ T cells sorted from blood. Described subset: CD45RA+ positively selected. V gene TRBV28 combines with J gene TRBJ2-1; the match to TRBD2 covers 14 bases. This sequence was found in a man aged 25 to 40 in good health. In nucleotides, the CDR3 is TGTGCCAGCAGGGGACGGGGACTAGCGGGAGTTGATGAGCAGTTCTTC. Its protein product is CASRGRGLAGVDEQFF. Complete variable domain (other parts from reference TRBV28 and TRBJ2-1): DVKVTQSSRYLVKRTGEKVFLECVQDMDHENMFWYRQDPGLGLRLIYFSYDVKMKEKGDIPEGYSVSREKKERFSLILESASTNQTSMYLCASRGRGLAGVDEQFFGPGTRLTVL.